The present TCR beta chain was sequenced within a study of T cell responses to AZD1222 COVID-19 vaccine. V lost 5 bases, J lost 8 bases, and 13 bases lay in between. Germline values: CDR1 PRHDT, CDR2 FYEKMQ (reference sequence). The CDR3 totals 13 residues. About this clone: Its target is not known.

Study-wide points: Mostly white British, mostly female donors; authors suggested clonal diversity may be underestimated.

Sequenced by immunoSEQ multiplex PCR; TCRdb stores in-frame clones only, minus some. Of about 140,000 clones in the sample, 92% were seen once. This specimen consisted of peripheral blood, obtained on day 0 of AZD1222 vaccination. The clonotype comes from an adult in good health. V and J are TRBV13 and TRBJ1-5; perhaps TRBD1 as D (5 bases). Here the CDR3 reads CASSLGIREPQHF. For the CDR3, the DNA is TGTGCCAGCAGCCTCGGGATCAGGGAGCCCCAGCATTTT.